Listed here are 8 T cell receptor beta chains from one sample, sequenced in a study of cytomegalovirus exposure and HLA in healthy donors. A multiplex PCR was run with 60 Vbeta primers and 13 Jbeta primers. The method was immunoSEQ multiplex PCR; TCRdb's version includes in-frame clones alone and lacks a portion of them. The sample totals tens of thousands of clones. The specimen was PBMCs. The source is a woman in her sixties in good health and CMV-seropositive.

The chain is built from TRBV29-1 and TRBJ2-7; possible D gene TRBD1, 5 bases. Trimming stripped 5 bases from V and 2 bases from J, with 7 bases between. The CDR3 is made up of 11 amino acids. Germline loops: CDR1 SQVTM, CDR2 ANQGSEA. DNA for the CDR3: TGCAGCGTTACAGGCGCCTACGAGCAGTACTTC. It is translated as CSVTGAYEQYF.

J is TRBJ1-1 and V is TRBV14; perhaps TRBD1 as D (5 bases). The V end was cut by 5 bases, the J end by 5 bases, with 15 bases between. This CDR3 comprises 14 residues. CDR1 is SGHDN, CDR2 FVKESK, per germline. CDR3 region: CASSNVGGWTEAFF. CDR3 nucleotide sequence: TGTGCCAGCAGCAACGTGGGGGGGTGGACTGAAGCTTTCTTT.

The chain couples TRBV14 to TRBJ2-5, with D unclear. The CDR3 spans 12 residues. Germline V gives CDR1 SGHDN, CDR2 FVKESK. V shed 1 base and J shed 4 bases, with 4 bases lying between them. DNA of the CDR3: TGTGCCAGCAGCCAAGGAGGAGAGACCCAGTACTTC. Its protein product is CASSQGGETQYF.

As regards this clone: Other nucleotide sequences from this sample produce the same CDR3. V and J are TRBV18 and TRBJ2-6; no firm D call. This CDR3 has 16 residues. Germline CDR1 is KGHSH and CDR2 is LQKENI. V was trimmed by 3 bases and J by 0 bases, leaving 9 bases between them. The CDR3 region is CASSPGKPSGANVLTF. As DNA, the CDR3 is TGTGCCAGCTCACCGGGCAAACCCTCTGGGGCCAACGTCCTGACTTTC.

This chain connects TRBV2 to TRBJ1-5; D is ambiguous. The germline CDR1 and CDR2 sequences are SNHLY and FYNNEI. The CDR3 spans 16 residues. V was trimmed by 1 base and J by 1 base, leaving 11 bases between them. CDR3 sequence reads: CASSEGQVRSNQPQHF. The CDR3 DNA follows: TGTGCCAGCAGTGAAGGGCAGGTCCGGAGCAATCAGCCCCAGCATTTT. The full variable domain, in which reference TRBV2 and TRBJ1-5 provide the parts outside the CDR3, is EPEVTQTPSHQVTQMGQEVILRCVPISNHLYFYWYRQILGQKVEFLVSFYNNEISEKSEIFDDQFSVERPDGSNFTLKIRSTKLEDSAMYFCASSEGQVRSNQPQHFGDGTRLSIL.

The rearrangement links TRBV6-1 to TRBJ2-7; 10 bases are shared with TRBD1. After removal of 8 bases from V and 3 bases from J, the junction contained 4 bases not matched to a gene. CDR3 size: 13 residues. In germline, CDR1 is MNHNS, CDR2 SASEGT. CDR3 in DNA: TGTGCCAGCCTAGGACAGGGGGGCTACGAGCAGTACTTC. It is translated as CASLGQGGYEQYF.

This sequence joins TRBV11-2 and TRBJ2-1; D is ambiguous. Germline V gives CDR1 SGHAT, CDR2 FQNNGV. The CDR3 consists of 13 residues. Deletions cut 3 bases from V and 9 bases from J, with 12 bases between. The CDR3 DNA follows: TGTGCCAGCAGCTTCACGTTGCCGGGTGAGCAGTTCTTC. Translating it yields CASSFTLPGEQFF.

The chain couples TRBV27 to TRBJ1-1, with TRBD1 matching over 8 bases. With 5 bases clipped from V and 4 bases from J, the junction kept 3 bases outside the gene matches. The CDR3 has 13 residues. CDR1 and CDR2 (germline): MNHEY, SMNVEV (reference sequence). CDR3 residues: CASSPDRGTEAFF. CDR3 nucleotide sequence: TGTGCCAGCAGTCCCGACAGGGGCACTGAAGCTTTCTTT.